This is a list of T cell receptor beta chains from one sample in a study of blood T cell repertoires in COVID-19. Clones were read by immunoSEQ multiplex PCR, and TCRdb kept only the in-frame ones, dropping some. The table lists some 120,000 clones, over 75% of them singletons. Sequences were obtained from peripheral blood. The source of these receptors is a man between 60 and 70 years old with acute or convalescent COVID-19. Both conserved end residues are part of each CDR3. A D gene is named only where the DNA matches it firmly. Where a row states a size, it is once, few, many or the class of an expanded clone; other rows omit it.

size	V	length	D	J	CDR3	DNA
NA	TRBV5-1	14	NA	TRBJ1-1	CASSLREITTEAFF	TGCGCCAGCAGCTTGCGGGAGATAACGACTGAAGCTTTCTTT
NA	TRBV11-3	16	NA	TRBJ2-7	CASSLPQGRSGYEQYF	TGTGCCAGCAGCTTACCGCAGGGGCGGTCCGGCTACGAGCAGTACTTC
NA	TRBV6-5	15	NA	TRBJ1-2	CATSSFASGVYGYTF	TGTGCCACCTCATCTTTTGCGAGTGGAGTATATGGCTACACCTTC
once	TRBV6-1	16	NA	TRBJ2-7	CASSGARDTLAYEQYF	TGTGCCAGCAGTGGAGCCCGGGACACGTTGGCCTACGAGCAGTACTTC
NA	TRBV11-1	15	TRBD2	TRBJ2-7	CASSFGLAGVYEQYF	TGTGCCAGCAGCTTTGGACTAGCGGGAGTCTACGAGCAGTACTTC
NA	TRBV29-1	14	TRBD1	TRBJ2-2	CSAPGQGSTGELFF	TGCAGCGCCCCGGGACAGGGTTCCACCGGGGAGCTGTTTTTT
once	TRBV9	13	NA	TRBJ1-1	CASSLGTNTEAFF	TGTGCCAGCAGCCTGGGCACGAACACTGAAGCTTTCTTT
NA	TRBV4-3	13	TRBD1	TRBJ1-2	CASSQGDRGGYTF	TGCGCCAGCAGCCAAGGCGACAGGGGTGGCTACACCTTC
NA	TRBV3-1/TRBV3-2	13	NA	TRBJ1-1	CASSQGGGTEAFF	TGTGCCAGCAGCCAGGGAGGGGGCACTGAAGCTTTCTTT
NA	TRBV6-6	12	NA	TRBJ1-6	CASSAGSSPLHF	TGTGCCAGCAGCGCCGGGAGCTCACCCCTCCACTTT
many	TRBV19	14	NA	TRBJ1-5	CASSTSGGFQPQHF	TGTGCCAGTAGTACCTCGGGGGGCTTTCAGCCCCAGCATTTT